This T cell receptor beta chain was documented in a study of OX40 agonist ivuxolimab in advanced cancers. Across the whole study: Patients received the agonistic anti-OX40 (CD134) antibody ivuxolimab. Hepatocellular carcinoma, melanoma, renal cell or head and neck cancer occurred in dose-escalation patients.

V was clipped by 1 base and J by 0 bases, with 11 bases between them. The CDR3 consists of 16 residues. Per germline, CDR1 SGHRS and CDR2 YFSETQ. Only in-frame clones appear in the TCRdb table, and some are missing; sequencing was by immunoSEQ multiplex PCR. The sample carries about 38,000 clones, 60% to 80% recorded once. The clonotype comes from an adult with an advanced solid tumor such as melanoma, head and neck, liver or kidney cancer. The rearrangement links TRBV5-1 to TRBJ1-3; no reliable D call. Sequencing was performed on CD4+ or CD8+ T cells sorted from blood, taken in a trial of the OX40 agonist ivuxolimab. CDR3 loop: CASSLNPDHSGNTIYF. The CDR3 region has the DNA TGCGCCAGCAGCTTGAACCCAGATCACTCTGGAAACACCATATATTTT.